The clone carrying this T cell receptor (beta chain) was counted a few times. This sample is part of a study of blood T cell repertoires in COVID-19. Turning to the study itself: T cells, B-cell-depleted T cells, or PBMCs provided the cDNA or gDNA that served as material.

Germline CDR1 SEHNR, CDR2 FQNEAQ (reference sequence). The V end lost 6 bases, the J end lost 7 bases, and 9 bases lay between the germline ends. The CDR3 runs to 12 residues. Method: immunoSEQ multiplex PCR; TCRdb's copy keeps in-frame clones and lacks some. The table has about 220,000 clones, 75% to 90% seen once. V is TRBV7-9 and J is TRBJ1-4, with D perhaps TRBD1 (6 bases). The source material was peripheral blood. The TCR was taken from a human donor in a cohort sampled during active COVID-19. This CDR3 reads CASSSRGEKLFF. The CDR3 DNA reads as TGTGCCAGCAGTAGCAGGGGTGAAAAACTGTTTTTT.